One and the same sample provided the 21 T cell receptor beta chains below, sequenced in a study of T cells in Graves' hyperthyroidism and ophthalmopathy. Amplification of TCR beta CDR3 regions was performed using RNA transcripts as template. The HTBI set primed first-round TCR CDR3 RT-PCR. TCRdb re-analysed the multiplex PCR reads in MiXCR, keeping a single row per CDR3 protein. The data show just under 750,000 distinct CDR3 sequences, roughly a third seen once. Sequencing was performed on blood. These receptors were collected from a woman aged 40 to 50 with Graves' hyperthyroidism.

The rearrangement joins TRBV29-1 to TRBJ1-2, with D possibly matching TRBD1 (6 bases). Germline V CDR1 and CDR2: SQVTM, ANQGSEA. V was pared by 7 bases and J by 7 bases, with 22 bases between. The length of the CDR3 is 14 residues. The CDR3 DNA reads TGCAGCGCCTACCTAGCGGGGGGGCAGACTGGCTACACCTTC. It is translated as CSAYLAGGQTGYTF.

This clonotype was seen at least ten times. The V call is TRBV29-1, the J call TRBJ1-1; perhaps TRBD1 as D (6 bases). This CDR3 spans 16 amino acids. CDR1 SQVTM and CDR2 ANQGSEA come from the germline V gene. Trimming cost V 0 bases and J 0 bases, with 14 bases left between them. Written as DNA, the CDR3 is TGCAGCGTTGAAGAGGGAGACAGGCCTATGAACACTGAAGCTTTCTTT. It codes for CSVEEGDRPMNTEAFF.

There are a few counts of this clonotype. This chain joins TRBV20-1 and TRBJ2-5; D might be TRBD2 (6 bases). This CDR3 contains 14 residues. Per the germline V gene, CDR1 is DFQATT and CDR2 is SNEGSKA (reference sequence). Between the trimmed V and J ends, which lost 6 bases and 2 bases, there was a span of 16 bases. CDR3 in DNA: TGCAGTGCGACAATTGGGGGGATACAAGAGACCCAGTACTTC. Its protein product is CSATIGGIQETQYF.

The chain couples TRBV14 to TRBJ2-5; tentative D call: TRBD1 (6 bases). The CDR3 is 16 amino acids. Deletions cut 5 bases from V and 5 bases from J, with 21 bases between. Germline V gene data show CDR1 as SGHDN and CDR2 as FVKESK. CDR3 sequence: CASSYRWQGSQETQYF. CDR3 nucleotide sequence: TGTGCCAGCAGCTACCGGTGGCAGGGGAGTCAGGAGACCCAGTACTTC. Supplemented by reference TRBV14 and TRBJ2-5, the full variable domain reads EAGVTQFPSHSVIEKGQTVTLRCDPISGHDNLYWYRRVMGKEIKFLLHFVKESKQDESGMPNNRFLAERTGGTYSTLKVQPAELEDSGVYFCASSYRWQGSQETQYFGPGTRLLVL.

V is TRBV5-6 and J is TRBJ1-3; D perhaps matches TRBD1 (5 bases). V gave up 0 bases and J gave up 2 bases, with 12 bases separating them. The CDR3 runs 16 residues. Germline V gene lookup returns CDR1 SGHDT and CDR2 YYEEEE. This chain's CDR3 is CASSLGQGTPGNTIYF. DNA for the CDR3: TGTGCCAGCAGCTTGGGGCAGGGCACCCCTGGAAACACCATATATTTT.

This clonotype was counted only a few times. Germline and junction disagree at one end, which may indicate a read error. The gene calls are TRBV10-2 and TRBJ2-7, with D perhaps assigned TRBD1 or TRBD2 (6 bases each). Germline CDR1 is WSHSY and CDR2 is SAAADI. The CDR3 is made up of 14 amino acids. DNA for the CDR3: TGTGCCAGCAGTTTTAGGGGGGCTATCTACGAGCAGTACTTC. Protein sequence: CASSFRGAIYEQYF.

The CDR3 region is CASSLGTGGGDQPQHF. CDR3 nucleotides: TGTGCCAGCAGCCTGGGTACAGGGGGGGGGGATCAGCCCCAGCATTTT. The rearrangement links TRBV7-9 to TRBJ1-5, with 8 bases aligning to TRBD1. The CDR3 loop spans 16 amino acids. The germline CDR1 and CDR2 sequences are SEHNR and FQNEAQ (reference sequence). Trimming removed 5 bases from V and 5 bases from J; junction bases left unmatched: 11.

This clonotype was picked up a small number of times. The gene calls are TRBV4-3 and TRBJ1-5; D is undetermined. CDR3 length: 15 amino acids. Trimming removed 4 bases at V and 0 bases at J, with 10 bases between. Germline-derived CDR1 and CDR2 are LGHNA and YSLEER. CDR3 sequence reads: CASSPGPISNQPQHF. As DNA, the CDR3 is TGCGCCAGCAGCCCTGGACCTATTAGCAATCAGCCCCAGCATTTT.

The V call is TRBV12-3 or TRBV12-4, the J call TRBJ1-2; TRBD1 might be the D (5 bases). V lost 1 base to trimming and J lost 8 bases, with 17 bases between them. The CDR3 is made up of 15 amino acids. The chain's CDR3 is CASSLGTGVREGYTF. The CDR3 DNA sequence: TGTGCCAGCAGTTTAGGTACGGGGGTTCGGGAAGGCTACACCTTC.

The CDR3 sequence: CASSNDGHYGYTF. In nucleotides, the CDR3 is TGTGCCAGTAGTAACGACGGACATTATGGCTACACCTTC. The rearrangement joins TRBV19 to TRBJ1-2, with TRBD1 as a possible D gene (5 bases). CDR3 length equals 13 residues. Trimming took off 4 bases at V and 5 bases at J, with 11 bases between the two ends. Germline CDR1 reads LNHDA; CDR2 reads SQIVND (reference sequence).

This clonotype was observed at least ten times. DNA for the CDR3: TGTGCCAGCAGCTTGGCCTTGCGCGAGCAGTACTTC. This sequence encodes CASSLALREQYF. V usage is TRBV5-6 and J usage is TRBJ2-7, with D uncertain. Germline V gene lookup returns CDR1 SGHDT and CDR2 YYEEEE. The V gene lost 0 bases and the J gene lost 6 bases, with 7 bases spanning the gap. The CDR3 covers 12 residues. The whole variable domain, remainder taken from reference TRBV5-6 and TRBJ2-7, is DAGVTQSPTHLIKTRGQQVTLRCSPKSGHDTVSWYQQALGQGPQFIFQYYEEEERQRGNFPDRFSGHQFPNYSSELNVNALLLGDSALYLCASSLALREQYFGPGTRLTVT.

This clonotype has a count of ten or more. The rearrangement links TRBV6-5 to TRBJ1-2; 8 bases line up with TRBD1. This CDR3 has 15 residues. V dropped 6 bases and J dropped 3; count of bases not matched to a gene: 9. Per germline, CDR1 MNHEY and CDR2 SVGAGI. CDR3 region: CASRRTGKQDYGYTF. For the CDR3, the DNA is TGTGCCAGCAGGAGGACAGGGAAGCAAGACTATGGCTACACCTTC.

This clonotype came up many times. The V call is TRBV4-1, the J call TRBJ1-2; D uncertain. Germline CDR1 reads MGHRA; CDR2 reads YSYEKL. The length of the CDR3 is 15 residues. V was trimmed by 0 bases and J by 4 bases, leaving 12 bases between them. CDR3 in DNA: TGCGCCAGCAGCCAAGATCTGGTCAGTGCCTATGGCTACACCTTC. This codes for CASSQDLVSAYGYTF.

With regard to this clonotype: The DNA is omitted, as the CDR3 cannot be located on it reliably, and the CDR3 follows TCRdb's listing. This CDR3 is CAIRKQGTGANVLTFGAGTGELFF. The chain carries TRBV10-3 and TRBJ2-2; the D segment call TRBD1 is taken from the table without a DNA check. From its first to its last residue, the CDR3 has 24 amino acids. Per germline, CDR1 ENHRY and CDR2 SYGVKD.

The rearrangement links TRBV20-1 to TRBJ2-5, with TRBD1 matching 7 bases. The CDR3 contains 14 residues. The trim removed 2 bases at V and 0 bases at J, leaving 3 bases unmatched. Germline V gene sequence: CDR1 DFQATT, CDR2 SNEGSKA (reference sequence). The CDR3 DNA is TGCAGTGCTAGACCGACAGGGAACCAAGAGACCCAGTACTTC. It yields the protein CSARPTGNQETQYF.

The rearrangement links TRBV29-1 to TRBJ1-1; unclear D gene. Per the germline V gene, CDR1 is SQVTM and CDR2 is ANQGSEA. V was pared by 8 bases and J by 8 bases, with 15 bases between. The CDR3 is 11 residues long. The CDR3 nucleotides read TGCAGCTTACACGGGAACCTGGAAGCTTTCTTT. It codes for CSLHGNLEAFF.

As to this clonotype: This clone may be a read error of a much larger clone one base away. The chain joins TRBV7-2 to TRBJ2-7, with D perhaps matching TRBD2 (7 bases). Germline V gene sequence: CDR1 SGHTA, CDR2 FQGNSA. The CDR3 length is 13 residues. CDR3 DNA sequence: TGTCCCAGCAGCTTAGAGGGGGGGGGCGAGCAGTACTTC. Protein sequence: CPSSLEGGGEQYF.

This clonotype occurred once. The rearrangement joins TRBV20-1 to TRBJ2-5, with 7 bases aligning to TRBD1. Unmatched junction bases numbered 7, after V lost 3 bases and J lost 3 bases. Germline values: CDR1 DFQATT, CDR2 SNEGSKA (reference sequence). The CDR3 is 14 residues long. The CDR3 region is CSARIIQGKETQYF. CDR3 bases: TGCAGTGCTAGGATAATACAGGGGAAAGAGACCCAGTACTTC.

The count of this clonotype is one. The V gene is TRBV10-3, the J gene TRBJ1-6; 7 bases line up with TRBD1. Germline assignment: CDR1 ENHRY and CDR2 SYGVKD. The CDR3 totals 16 residues. Germline trimming cut 6 bases from V and 10 bases from J; bases unmatched to any gene: 15. This CDR3 reads CAIRPRGTVWYSPLHF. The CDR3, as DNA: TGTGCCATCAGACCACGGGGGACAGTCTGGTACTCACCCCTCCACTTT.

The genes are TRBV10-2 and TRBJ1-3, with D perhaps TRBD1 (6 bases). CDR1 and CDR2 from the germline V gene are WSHSY and SAAADI. The CDR3 sequence is 15 residues long. Trimming shortened V by 6 bases and J by 2 bases, and 14 bases separated the two germline ends. The CDR3 DNA sequence: TGCGCCAGCAGGGCCAGGGGTGCCCCTGGAAACACCATATATTTT. Its translation: CASRARGAPGNTIYF.

This clonotype has a count of ten or more. This chain uses TRBV10-3 with TRBJ1-2; perhaps TRBD1 as D (5 bases). The CDR3 totals 12 residues. V was trimmed by 11 bases and J by 4 bases, leaving 14 bases between them. Germline V lookup: CDR1 ENHRY, CDR2 SYGVKD. CDR3 sequence reads: CAVSRDRYGYTF. The CDR3 DNA follows: TGTGCCGTTTCCAGGGACCGCTATGGCTACACCTTC.